This TCR delta chain came from a study of γδ T cells in repeated Plasmodium falciparum infection. This clone was seen a handful of times. The protein that TCRdb holds for this DNA derives from a much larger clone and differs from the translated DNA at residue 13, which likely indicates a read error; the protein shown here is translated from the DNA. TCRdb reprocessed the multiplex PCR reads using CATT. The sample lists around 89,000 delta-chain clones, approximately 1.4% seen once, with approximately 10% in the top ten. Vgamma9/Vdelta2+ and Vdelta2-negative gammadelta T cells were flow-sorted from PBMC for bulk sequencing. Germline V gene lookup returns CDR1 TSWWSYY and CDR2 QGS. The V gene end was trimmed by 4 bases and the J gene end by 3 bases; junction bases not matched to a gene: 17. CDR3 length: 19 amino acids.

This chain uses TRDV1 with TRDJ1; 10 bases are shared with TRDD3. The J gene, absent from TCRdb, was called here by matching the DNA to germline. The sequencing input was gamma-delta T cells from blood. The TCR sequence derives from a pool of human donors (malaria-infected and uninfected, not separated). The chain's CDR3 is CALGGQIVLGDRESDKLIF. CDR3 DNA sequence: TGTGCTCTTGGGGGACAAATAGTCCTGGGGGATAGGGAATCCGATAAACTCATCTTT.